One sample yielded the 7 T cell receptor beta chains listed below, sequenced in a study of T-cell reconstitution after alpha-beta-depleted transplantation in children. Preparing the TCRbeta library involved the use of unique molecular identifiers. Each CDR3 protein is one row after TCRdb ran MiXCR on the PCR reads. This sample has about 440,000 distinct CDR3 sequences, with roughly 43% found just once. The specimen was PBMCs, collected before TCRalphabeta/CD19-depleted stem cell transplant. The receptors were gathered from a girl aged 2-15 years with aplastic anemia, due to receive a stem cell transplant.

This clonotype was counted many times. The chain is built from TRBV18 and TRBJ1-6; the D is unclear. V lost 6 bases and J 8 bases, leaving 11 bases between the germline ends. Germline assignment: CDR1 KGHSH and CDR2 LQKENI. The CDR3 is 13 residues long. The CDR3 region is CASSPTPDSPLHF. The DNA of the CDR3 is TGTGCCAGCTCTCCTACGCCGGATTCACCCCTCCACTTT.

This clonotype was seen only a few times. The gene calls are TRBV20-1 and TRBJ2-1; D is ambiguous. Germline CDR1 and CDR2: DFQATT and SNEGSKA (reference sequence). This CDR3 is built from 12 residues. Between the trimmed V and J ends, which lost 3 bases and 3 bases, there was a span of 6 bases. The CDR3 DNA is TGCAGTGCTAGGGACGGCTACAATGAGCAGTTCTTC. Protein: CSARDGYNEQFF.

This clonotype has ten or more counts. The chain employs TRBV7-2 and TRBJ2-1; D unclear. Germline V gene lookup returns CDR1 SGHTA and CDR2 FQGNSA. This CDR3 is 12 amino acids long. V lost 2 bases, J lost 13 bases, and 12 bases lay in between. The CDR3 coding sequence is TGTGCCAGCAGCTTATTAATGGCTTCACAGTTCTTC. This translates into CASSLLMASQFF.

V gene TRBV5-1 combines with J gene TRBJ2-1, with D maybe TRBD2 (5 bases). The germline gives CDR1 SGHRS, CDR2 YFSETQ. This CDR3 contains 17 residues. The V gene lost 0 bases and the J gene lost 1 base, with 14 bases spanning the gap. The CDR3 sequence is CASSLDAMRDSYNEQFF. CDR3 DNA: TGCGCCAGCAGCTTGGACGCCATGAGGGATTCCTACAATGAGCAGTTCTTC.

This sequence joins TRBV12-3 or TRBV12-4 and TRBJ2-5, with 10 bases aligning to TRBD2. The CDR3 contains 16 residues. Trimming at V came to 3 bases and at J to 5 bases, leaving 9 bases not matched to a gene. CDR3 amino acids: CASSFQRGGRMETQYF. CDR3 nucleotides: TGTGCCAGCAGTTTTCAGCGGGGGGGCCGGATGGAGACCCAGTACTTC.

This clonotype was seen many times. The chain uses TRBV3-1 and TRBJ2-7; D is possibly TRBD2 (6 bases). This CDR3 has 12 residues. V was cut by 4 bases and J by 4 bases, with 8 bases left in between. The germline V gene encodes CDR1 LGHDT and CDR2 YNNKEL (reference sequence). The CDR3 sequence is CASSPREYEQYF. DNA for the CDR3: TGTGCCAGCAGCCCCCGGGAGTACGAGCAGTACTTC.

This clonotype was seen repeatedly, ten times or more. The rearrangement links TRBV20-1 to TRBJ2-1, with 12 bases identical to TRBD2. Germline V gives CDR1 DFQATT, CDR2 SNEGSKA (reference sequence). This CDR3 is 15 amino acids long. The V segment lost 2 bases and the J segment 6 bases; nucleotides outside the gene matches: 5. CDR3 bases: TGCAGTGCTAGATCCCCTAGCGGGAGGGCCAATGAGCAGTTCTTC. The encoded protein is CSARSPSGRANEQFF.